This T cell receptor beta chain was sequenced for a study of blood T cell repertoires in COVID-19. The overall study: COVID-19 samples collected from the United States, Italy and Spain covered acute and convalescent phases.

Here immunoSEQ multiplex PCR was the method, and the copy in TCRdb shows in-frame clones only, minus some. The table shows tens of thousands of clones, with around 86% occurring only once. CDR3 length: 18 amino acids. Germline V gene lookup returns CDR1 LNHDA and CDR2 SQIVND (reference sequence). Trimming at V came to 3 bases and at J to 6 bases, leaving 15 bases not matched to a gene. This clonotype was sampled from a woman of 80 years or more with acute or convalescent COVID-19. This sequence joins TRBV19 and TRBJ2-1, with 9 bases aligning to TRBD2. The specimen was peripheral blood. The CDR3 is CASSIGVPASGEFNEQFF. CDR3 bases: TGTGCCAGTAGTATTGGGGTACCGGCTAGCGGGGAATTCAATGAGCAGTTCTTC. The entire variable domain, with the rest obtained from reference TRBV19 and TRBJ2-1, is as follows: DGGITQSPKYLFRKEGQNVTLSCEQNLNHDAMYWYRQDPGQGLRLIYYSQIVNDFQKGDIAEGYSVSREKKESFPLTVTSAQKNPTAFYLCASSIGVPASGEFNEQFFGPGTRLTVL.